These T cell receptor beta chains were read from a single sample in a study of lymphopenia after photon versus proton radiotherapy. Produced via immunoSEQ multiplex PCR; TCRdb's table is partial and in-frame only. The sample shows approximately 62,000 clones, 65% to 85% of them seen only once. Source: peripheral blood, taken from a patient treated with proton-based radiotherapy. All receptors come from a man between 60 and 70 years old with pancreatic cancer. The CDR3 runs from the conserved cysteine through the conserved F or W. The D gene is left open where the match is weak. The size of a clone is reported for some rows only, either as once, few or many, or as a class for expanded clones.

v_call: TRBV27; j_call: TRBJ2-3; clone_size: .; d_call: .; cdr3_aa: CASSLSRLWDTQYF; cdr3_nt: TGTGCCAGCAGTTTGTCGAGGTTATGGGATACGCAGTATTTT
v_call: TRBV5-6; j_call: TRBJ1-2; clone_size: few; d_call: .; cdr3_aa: CASSPGRTVANYGYTF; cdr3_nt: TGTGCCAGCAGCCCGGGGCGGACAGTAGCTAACTATGGCTACACCTTC
v_call: TRBV5-1; j_call: TRBJ2-5; clone_size: .; d_call: .; cdr3_aa: CASSLGLETQYF; cdr3_nt: TGCGCCAGCAGTTTGGGTTTGGAGACCCAGTACTTC
v_call: TRBV5-6; j_call: TRBJ2-7; clone_size: few; d_call: .; cdr3_aa: CASSEGWGSYEQYF; cdr3_nt: TGTGCCAGCAGCGAAGGCTGGGGGTCCTACGAGCAGTACTTC
v_call: TRBV9; j_call: TRBJ2-7; clone_size: .; d_call: .; cdr3_aa: CASSAGPFAEQYF; cdr3_nt: TGTGCCAGCAGCGCCGGACCATTCGCAGAGCAGTACTTC
v_call: TRBV28; j_call: TRBJ2-7; clone_size: few; d_call: TRBD1; cdr3_aa: CASSSPGTAKQYF; cdr3_nt: TGTGCCAGCAGCTCTCCCGGGACAGCCAAGCAGTACTTC
v_call: TRBV6-1; j_call: TRBJ2-7; clone_size: .; d_call: TRBD2; cdr3_aa: CASRPPSGSSYEQYF; cdr3_nt: TGTGCCAGCAGACCACCTAGCGGGAGTTCCTACGAGCAGTACTTC
v_call: TRBV30; j_call: TRBJ1-1; clone_size: few; d_call: .; cdr3_aa: CAYTGSNTEAFF; cdr3_nt: TGTGCCTATACAGGGTCGAACACTGAAGCTTTCTTT
v_call: TRBV19; j_call: TRBJ1-1; clone_size: once; d_call: .; cdr3_aa: CASSSSGRANTEAFF; cdr3_nt: TGTGCCAGTAGTTCGTCAGGTCGAGCGAACACTGAAGCTTTCTTT
v_call: TRBV18; j_call: TRBJ1-1; clone_size: .; d_call: .; cdr3_aa: CASSPLGQQNTEAFF; cdr3_nt: TGTGCCAGCTCACCACTCGGACAGCAGAACACTGAAGCTTTCTTT
v_call: TRBV2; j_call: TRBJ2-6; clone_size: .; d_call: .; cdr3_aa: CASSGTRAVSGANVLTF; cdr3_nt: TGTGCCAGCAGCGGGACAAGGGCCGTCTCTGGGGCCAACGTCCTGACTTTC
v_call: TRBV11-2; j_call: TRBJ2-7; clone_size: .; d_call: .; cdr3_aa: CASSPGRGIYEQYF; cdr3_nt: TGTGCCAGCAGCCCCGGTCGGGGCATCTACGAGCAGTACTTC
v_call: TRBV6-1; j_call: TRBJ1-1; clone_size: .; d_call: TRBD1; cdr3_aa: CASTYFQGADTEAFF; cdr3_nt: TGTGCCAGCACCTATTTCCAGGGGGCCGACACTGAAGCTTTCTTT
v_call: TRBV4-1; j_call: TRBJ2-3; clone_size: .; d_call: .; cdr3_aa: CASSREAASGTDTQYF; cdr3_nt: TGCGCCAGCAGCAGAGAAGCGGCTAGCGGCACAGATACGCAGTATTTT
v_call: TRBV6-4; j_call: TRBJ1-5; clone_size: .; d_call: .; cdr3_aa: CASSDIFSNQPQHF; cdr3_nt: TGTGCCAGCAGTGACATCTTTAGCAATCAGCCCCAGCATTTT
v_call: TRBV4-3; j_call: TRBJ1-1; clone_size: .; d_call: .; cdr3_aa: CASSQDWHRLMNTEAFF; cdr3_nt: TGCGCCAGCAGCCAAGATTGGCACAGACTTATGAACACTGAAGCTTTCTTT
v_call: TRBV7-5; j_call: TRBJ2-6; clone_size: few; d_call: .; cdr3_aa: CARSRELAYLPGANVLTF; cdr3_nt: TGTGCCAGAAGCCGGGAACTAGCATACCTCCCTGGGGCCAACGTCCTGACTTTC
v_call: TRBV5-6; j_call: TRBJ2-4; clone_size: .; d_call: .; cdr3_aa: CASSFSWSINIQYF; cdr3_nt: TGTGCCAGCAGCTTTTCCTGGTCCATAAACATTCAGTACTTC
v_call: TRBV9; j_call: TRBJ2-7; clone_size: .; d_call: TRBD2; cdr3_aa: CASSAQGLAGREQYF; cdr3_nt: TGTGCCAGCAGCGCCCAGGGACTAGCGGGAAGGGAGCAGTACTTC
v_call: TRBV2; j_call: TRBJ2-7; clone_size: .; d_call: .; cdr3_aa: CASEDPYEQYF; cdr3_nt: TGTGCCAGCGAAGACCCCTACGAGCAGTACTTC
v_call: TRBV7-8; j_call: TRBJ2-1; clone_size: .; d_call: .; cdr3_aa: CASSLSRGANNEQFF; cdr3_nt: TGTGCCAGCAGCCTCTCCCGGGGGGCGAACAATGAGCAGTTCTTC
v_call: TRBV28; j_call: TRBJ1-5; clone_size: .; d_call: .; cdr3_aa: CASSPGTHQPQHF; cdr3_nt: TGTGCCAGCAGTCCAGGGACCCATCAGCCCCAGCATTTT
v_call: TRBV25-1; j_call: TRBJ1-1; clone_size: .; d_call: .; cdr3_aa: CASRGVNTEAFF; cdr3_nt: TGTGCCAGCCGCGGGGTGAACACTGAAGCTTTCTTT
v_call: TRBV28; j_call: TRBJ1-1; clone_size: .; d_call: TRBD1; cdr3_aa: CASSLAGGYTEAFF; cdr3_nt: TGTGCCAGCAGTTTAGCAGGGGGTTACACTGAAGCTTTCTTT
v_call: TRBV6-1; j_call: TRBJ2-7; clone_size: .; d_call: .; cdr3_aa: CASSGAGAGVDEQYF; cdr3_nt: TGTGCCAGCAGCGGGGCCGGGGCCGGGGTAGACGAGCAGTACTTC
v_call: TRBV19; j_call: TRBJ1-1; clone_size: .; d_call: .; cdr3_aa: CASSPTPDTEAFF; cdr3_nt: TGTGCCAGTAGTCCAACCCCTGACACTGAAGCTTTCTTT
v_call: TRBV28; j_call: TRBJ1-2; clone_size: .; d_call: .; cdr3_aa: CATFSNYGYTF; cdr3_nt: TGTGCCACCTTTTCTAACTATGGCTACACCTTC
v_call: TRBV5-1; j_call: TRBJ2-2; clone_size: .; d_call: .; cdr3_aa: CASSLAGPGHTGELFF; cdr3_nt: TGCGCCAGCAGCTTGGCCGGGCCGGGACACACCGGGGAGCTGTTTTTT
v_call: TRBV5-4; j_call: TRBJ2-7; clone_size: .; d_call: .; cdr3_aa: CASSTYGRGSYEQYF; cdr3_nt: TGTGCCAGCAGCACCTATGGACGCGGATCCTACGAGCAGTACTTC
v_call: TRBV6-4; j_call: TRBJ1-2; clone_size: .; d_call: .; cdr3_aa: CASSQGGRGYTF; cdr3_nt: TGTGCCAGCAGCCAAGGGGGGCGCGGCTACACCTTC
v_call: TRBV7-9; j_call: TRBJ2-7; clone_size: .; d_call: TRBD1; cdr3_aa: CASRDREGEQYF; cdr3_nt: TGTGCCAGCAGGGACAGGGAAGGCGAGCAGTACTTC
v_call: TRBV6-1; j_call: TRBJ2-7; clone_size: .; d_call: TRBD1; cdr3_aa: CASSEDRGRQYF; cdr3_nt: TGTGCCAGCAGTGAAGACAGGGGACGGCAGTACTTC
v_call: TRBV28; j_call: TRBJ2-2; clone_size: .; d_call: .; cdr3_aa: CASTTLIGSGRKYTGELFF; cdr3_nt: TGTGCCAGCACTACACTCATCGGGTCGGGGAGAAAATACACCGGGGAGCTGTTTTTT
v_call: TRBV6-6; j_call: TRBJ2-7; clone_size: .; d_call: TRBD1; cdr3_aa: CASSRMDRETYEQYF; cdr3_nt: TGTGCCAGCAGTCGGATGGACAGGGAAACCTACGAGCAGTACTTC
v_call: TRBV28; j_call: TRBJ1-5; clone_size: .; d_call: .; cdr3_aa: CASRRGDQPQHF; cdr3_nt: TGTGCCAGCAGACGAGGGGATCAGCCCCAGCATTTT
v_call: TRBV6-5; j_call: TRBJ1-5; clone_size: .; d_call: .; cdr3_aa: CASSYSPTVQPQHF; cdr3_nt: TGTGCCAGCAGTTATTCACCCACCGTTCAGCCCCAGCATTTT
v_call: TRBV6-1; j_call: TRBJ2-3; clone_size: .; d_call: .; cdr3_aa: CASSGGGSTDTQYF; cdr3_nt: TGTGCCAGCAGTGGGGGCGGAAGCACAGATACGCAGTATTTT
v_call: TRBV18; j_call: TRBJ2-5; clone_size: .; d_call: TRBD2; cdr3_aa: CASSPRLGATSAQETQYF; cdr3_nt: TGTGCCAGCTCACCGCGCCTAGGAGCGACTAGCGCACAAGAGACCCAGTACTTC
v_call: TRBV7-6; j_call: TRBJ2-5; clone_size: .; d_call: TRBD1; cdr3_aa: CASSLVPGGLETQYF; cdr3_nt: TGTGCCAGCAGCTTAGTCCCAGGGGGCCTAGAGACCCAGTACTTC
v_call: TRBV6-1; j_call: TRBJ1-3; clone_size: once; d_call: .; cdr3_aa: CASSPRGGTGNTIYF; cdr3_nt: TGTGCCAGCAGTCCCCGGGGGGGAACTGGAAACACCATATATTTT
v_call: TRBV2; j_call: TRBJ2-7; clone_size: .; d_call: .; cdr3_aa: CASSLVMGGGEQYF; cdr3_nt: TGTGCCAGCAGTTTAGTTATGGGAGGGGGCGAGCAGTACTTC
v_call: TRBV5-1; j_call: TRBJ2-1; clone_size: .; d_call: .; cdr3_aa: CASSLGGRVGDEQFF; cdr3_nt: TGCGCCAGCAGCTTGGGCGGCAGGGTGGGGGATGAGCAGTTCTTC
v_call: TRBV19; j_call: TRBJ2-2; clone_size: .; d_call: .; cdr3_aa: CASSTTSSRELFF; cdr3_nt: TGTGCCAGTAGCACCACTAGTTCCAGGGAGCTGTTTTTT
v_call: TRBV2; j_call: TRBJ2-6; clone_size: .; d_call: .; cdr3_aa: CASSDAPGSSGANVLTF; cdr3_nt: TGTGCCAGCAGTGACGCTCCAGGCAGCTCTGGGGCCAACGTCCTGACTTTC
v_call: TRBV28; j_call: TRBJ1-5; clone_size: .; d_call: .; cdr3_aa: CASSPGGVTGPQHF; cdr3_nt: TGTGCCAGCAGCCCCGGGGGGGTAACAGGGCCCCAGCATTTT
v_call: TRBV7-9; j_call: TRBJ2-1; clone_size: .; d_call: TRBD2; cdr3_aa: CASSLLRSGSDEQFF; cdr3_nt: TGTGCCAGCAGCTTACTCCGGAGCGGGAGCGATGAGCAGTTCTTC
v_call: TRBV18; j_call: TRBJ2-7; clone_size: .; d_call: .; cdr3_aa: CASSPGNPYEQYF; cdr3_nt: TGTGCCAGCTCACCAGGTAACCCCTACGAGCAGTACTTC
v_call: TRBV7-9; j_call: TRBJ1-6; clone_size: .; d_call: .; cdr3_aa: CAGQGGSYNSPLHF; cdr3_nt: TGTGCCGGCCAGGGAGGCTCCTATAATTCACCCCTCCACTTT
v_call: TRBV7-3; j_call: TRBJ2-7; clone_size: .; d_call: .; cdr3_aa: CASSLSMRDEQYF; cdr3_nt: TGTGCCAGCAGCTTAAGTATGCGGGACGAGCAGTACTTC
v_call: TRBV2; j_call: TRBJ2-7; clone_size: few; d_call: .; cdr3_aa: CASSELGVAYEQYF; cdr3_nt: TGTGCCAGCAGTGAGCTGGGTGTCGCCTACGAGCAGTACTTC
v_call: TRBV28; j_call: TRBJ2-5; clone_size: .; d_call: TRBD2; cdr3_aa: CASRDEGLAGRETQYF; cdr3_nt: TGTGCCAGCAGGGACGAGGGACTAGCGGGACGGGAGACCCAGTACTTC
v_call: TRBV27; j_call: TRBJ2-1; clone_size: .; d_call: .; cdr3_aa: CASTRGRDNEQFF; cdr3_nt: TGTGCCAGCACCCGTGGGCGCGACAATGAGCAGTTCTTC
v_call: TRBV5-6; j_call: TRBJ1-2; clone_size: .; d_call: .; cdr3_aa: CASNLGTYRSYGYTF; cdr3_nt: TGTGCCAGCAACCTTGGAACCTATCGGTCCTATGGCTACACTTTC
v_call: TRBV18; j_call: TRBJ2-1; clone_size: .; d_call: .; cdr3_aa: CASATGIGDEQFF; cdr3_nt: TGTGCCAGCGCAACAGGTATAGGCGATGAGCAGTTCTTC
v_call: TRBV4-3; j_call: TRBJ2-4; clone_size: .; d_call: .; cdr3_aa: CASSPVNRGKNIQYF; cdr3_nt: TGCGCCAGCAGCCCAGTCAATCGCGGCAAAAACATTCAGTACTTC